This TCR beta chain was retrieved from a study of blood T cell repertoires in COVID-19. Whole-study context: Some COVID-19 samples were acute and others convalescent; all came from the United States, Italy and Spain. T cells, B-cell-depleted T cells, or PBMCs supplied cDNA or gDNA.

Trimming shortened V by 1 base and J by 1 base, and 13 bases separated the two germline ends. This CDR3 region has 15 residues. Germline V gene lookup returns CDR1 GTSNPN and CDR2 SVGIG (reference sequence). Source study methods: Amplification from reference gene primers served as the basis for estimated nucleated cell counts. The protocol was immunoSEQ multiplex PCR, while the TCRdb copy is restricted to in-frame clones and leaves out a portion. V, J and clone size are taken as reported in that table, and D and trimming were inferred from the DNA itself. The sample has roughly 100,000 clones, 80% to 90% seen once. This clone was counted a few times.

Material for sequencing was peripheral blood. The V gene is TRBV30, the J gene TRBJ1-2, with D uncertain. This TCR was sampled from a human donor in a cohort sampled during active COVID-19. This chain's CDR3 is CAWSGGVDFNYGYTF. CDR3 DNA sequence: TGTGCCTGGAGTGGAGGAGTCGATTTTAACTATGGCTACACCTTC.